These 26 T cell receptor beta chains came from one sample sequenced in a study of blood T cell repertoires in COVID-19. Generated by immunoSEQ multiplex PCR, the TCRdb table keeps only in-frame clones and is missing some. The repertoire consists of 71,000 or so clones, with roughly 80% occurring once and the leading ten covering roughly 30%. Sequenced sample: peripheral blood. The receptors were gathered from a man aged 65 to 79 with acute or convalescent COVID-19.

A single count supports this clone. The chain joins TRBV7-9 to TRBJ1-1; no clear D. This CDR3 is built from 14 residues. Between the trimmed V and J ends, which lost 4 bases and 0 bases, there was a span of 9 bases. CDR1 and CDR2 (germline): SEHNR, FQNEAQ (reference sequence). CDR3 in DNA: TGTGCCAGCAGCTATGACACCATGAACACTGAAGCTTTCTTT. Translation: CASSYDTMNTEAFF.

The rearrangement uses TRBV29-1 and TRBJ2-5, with a tentative D call TRBD1 (5 bases). Germline V gene data show CDR1 as SQVTM and CDR2 as ANQGSEA. The V end lost 5 bases, the J end lost 7 bases, and 23 bases lay between the germline ends. This CDR3 comprises 15 residues. The CDR3 coding sequence is TGCAGCGTTATTCGAGACAGCCTCTCCGAAGGGACCCAGTACTTC. Residues: CSVIRDSLSEGTQYF. Full variable domain (outside the CDR3, taken from reference TRBV29-1 and TRBJ2-5): SAVISQKPSRDICQRGTSLTIQCQVDSQVTMMFWYRQQPGQSLTLIATANQGSEATYESGFVIDKFPISRPNLTFSTLTVSNMSPEDSSIYLCSVIRDSLSEGTQYFGPGTRLLVL.

In this sample, this clone turned up a few times. The rearrangement joins TRBV19 to TRBJ1-2; tentative D call: TRBD1 (6 bases). The CDR3 is made up of 13 amino acids. The germline V and J ends were trimmed by 5 bases and 8 bases, with 15 bases remaining between them. CDR1 and CDR2 from the germline V gene are LNHDA and SQIVND (reference sequence). The CDR3 sequence is CASSPGQSRGYTF. The CDR3 DNA reads as TGTGCCAGTAGTCCAGGACAGTCGAGGGGCTACACCTTC.

The CDR3 region has the DNA TGTGCCAGCAGCTCTCGGACAGGGGGCGATTCTGAAGCTTTCTTT. As protein: CASSSRTGGDSEAFF. The J gene is TRBJ1-1, the V gene TRBV9, with 11 positions matching TRBD1. With 4 bases clipped from V and 6 bases from J, the junction kept 8 bases outside the gene matches. CDR3 length: 15 residues. The germline CDR1 and CDR2 sequences are SGDLS and YYNGEE.

As concerns this clone: At one end the junction does not follow the germline gene, possibly because of a read error. The gene calls are TRBV5-6 and TRBJ1-1; 10 bases fit TRBD1. The CDR3 is made up of 15 amino acids. The germline V gene has CDR1 SGHDT and CDR2 YYEEEE. The CDR3 nucleotides read TGTGCCAGCAGCTTGAGGACAGGGGGGAACTCTGAAGCTTTCTTT. Encoded protein: CASSLRTGGNSEAFF.

The V and J genes are TRBV27 and TRBJ2-3; 10 bases line up with TRBD2. Germline V gene sequence: CDR1 MNHEY, CDR2 SMNVEV (reference sequence). The V gene end was trimmed by 3 bases and the J gene end by 1 base; junction bases not matched to a gene: 1. This CDR3 spans 15 amino acids. CDR3 residues: CASSFTSGGTDTQYF. In nucleotides, the CDR3 is TGTGCCAGCAGTTTCACTAGCGGGGGCACAGATACGCAGTATTTT.

The chain uses TRBV19 and TRBJ1-1; a weak D match, TRBD1 (6 bases). Germline CDR1 is LNHDA and CDR2 is SQIVND (reference sequence). There are 13 residues in the CDR3. V dropped 6 bases and J dropped 3 bases, with 11 bases sitting between them. As DNA, the CDR3 is TGTGCCAGTAGCTTCTCAGGGGACACTGAAGCTTTCTTT. It yields the protein CASSFSGDTEAFF.

The gene calls are TRBV7-8 and TRBJ1-5; D is possibly TRBD1 (5 bases). CDR1 SGHVS and CDR2 FQNEAQ come from the germline V gene. This CDR3 region has 15 residues. V lost 5 bases, J lost 7 bases, and 18 bases lay in between. In DNA, the CDR3 is TGTGCCAGCAGCACCCCCGGGGGAGTAGGACAGCCCCAGCATTTT. As protein: CASSTPGGVGQPQHF.

The CDR3 protein is CASSPRDTISGNTIYF. CDR3 nucleotides: TGTGCCAGCTCACCAAGAGACACAATCTCTGGAAACACCATATATTTT. The V gene is TRBV18, the J gene TRBJ1-3; no definite D call. Germline loops: CDR1 KGHSH, CDR2 LQKENI. V lost 2 bases, J lost 0 bases, and 11 bases lay in between. The length of the CDR3 is 16 residues.

This chain uses TRBV7-2 with TRBJ2-1, with D perhaps matching TRBD2 (6 bases). V lost 2 bases and J lost 6, with 17 bases in between. The CDR3 totals 16 residues. Germline V lookup: CDR1 SGHTA, CDR2 FQGNSA. DNA for the CDR3: TGTGCCAGCAGCTTATCGGGAGCCTACTCCCCCAATGAGCAGTTCTTC. Translation: CASSLSGAYSPNEQFF.

The chain joins TRBV6-5 to TRBJ1-1; D remains ambiguous. The length of the CDR3 is 14 residues. The V and J ends lost 4 bases and 8 bases respectively, with 17 bases between them. The V gene's germline CDR1 is MNHEY and CDR2 SVGAGI. In DNA form, the CDR3 reads TGTGCCAGCAGTTCGGATCGGGGTGCCCCCGAAGCTTTCTTT. Residues: CASSSDRGAPEAFF.

The rearrangement joins TRBV20-1 to TRBJ1-5; a weak D match, TRBD1 (5 bases). This CDR3 is 17 amino acids long. V lost 3 bases to trimming and J lost 3 bases, with 21 bases between them. The germline CDR1 and CDR2 sequences are DFQATT and SNEGSKA (reference sequence). The CDR3 sequence is CSASKGAGPVLNQPQHF. Here the CDR3 DNA reads TGCAGTGCTAGTAAAGGGGCAGGGCCGGTACTCAATCAGCCCCAGCATTTT.

This chain links TRBV19 with TRBJ2-7; 8 nucleotides agree with TRBD1. Germline CDR1 LNHDA, CDR2 SQIVND (reference sequence). V lost 5 bases to trimming and J lost 4 bases; unmatched junction nucleotides: 1. The CDR3 contains 12 residues. The CDR3 DNA reads TGTGCCAGTAGTGACAGGGGATACGAGCAGTACTTC. Translation gives CASSDRGYEQYF.

The chain joins TRBV6-5 to TRBJ2-2; 9 bases are shared with TRBD1. The J segment lost 4 bases and the V segment lost 6 bases, leaving 3 bases of the junction unmatched. There are 14 residues in the CDR3. The germline V gene encodes CDR1 MNHEY and CDR2 SVGAGI. The CDR3, as DNA: TGTGCCAGCAGACTACAGGGGGCCACCGGGGAGCTGTTTTTT. Translated, it gives CASRLQGATGELFF.

The chain employs TRBV11-3 and TRBJ2-1; TRBD1 is a possible D gene (5 bases). Germline values: CDR1 SGHNT, CDR2 YENEEA. Trimming left V 5 bases short and J 10 bases short, with 18 bases between. This CDR3 region has 14 residues. The DNA for the CDR3 is TGTGCCAGCAGCCCCAGGATCCCGGCAGGGGAGCAGTTCTTC. It is translated as CASSPRIPAGEQFF.

The chain couples TRBV7-9 to TRBJ2-1; maybe TRBD2 (5 bases). CDR3 length equals 14 residues. Germline values: CDR1 SEHNR, CDR2 FQNEAQ (reference sequence). The ends were cut back, 2 bases at V and 5 bases at J, with 10 bases in the middle. The CDR3 bases are TGTGCCAGCAGCTTAATGGACTTCAACAATGAGCAGTTCTTC. This codes for CASSLMDFNNEQFF.

This chain connects TRBV28 to TRBJ1-5, with D maybe TRBD1 (6 bases). V lost 2 bases and J lost 4, with 15 bases in between. The CDR3 runs to 16 residues. Per the germline V gene, CDR1 is MDHEN and CDR2 is SYDVKM. CDR3: CASSLIGRGGNQPQHF. The CDR3 DNA sequence: TGTGCCAGCAGTTTAATAGGTAGGGGGGGAAATCAGCCCCAGCATTTT.

This chain uses TRBV3-1 (or the pseudogene TRBV3-2) with TRBJ1-1, with 8 bases identical to TRBD1. The CDR3 length is 16 residues. V lost 4 bases to trimming and J lost 4 bases; unmatched junction nucleotides: 11. Per the germline V gene, CDR1 is LGHDT and CDR2 is YNNKEL (reference sequence). CDR3 loop: CASSRDPGQAGTEAFF. Here the CDR3 DNA reads TGTGCCAGCAGCCGAGATCCGGGACAGGCGGGCACTGAAGCTTTCTTT.

This chain links TRBV9 with TRBJ2-7, with 12 nucleotides matching TRBD2. V lost 2 bases and J lost 2; bases outside the gene matches: 5. This CDR3 region has 16 residues. Per germline, CDR1 SGDLS and CDR2 YYNGEE. The CDR3 spells CASSVGTSGSTYEQYF. CDR3 nucleotide sequence: TGTGCCAGCAGCGTTGGGACTAGCGGGTCAACCTACGAGCAGTACTTC.

J is TRBJ2-7 and V is TRBV3-1 (or the pseudogene TRBV3-2), with 7 positions matching TRBD2. The CDR3 covers 13 residues. Germline V gene data show CDR1 as LGHDT and CDR2 as YNNKEL (reference sequence). The ends lost 8 bases at V and 2 bases at J; junction bases unmatched: 6. DNA of the CDR3: TGTGCCAGCCGGGTCAGCGGGACCTACGAGCAGTACTTC. Translation: CASRVSGTYEQYF.

The rearrangement links TRBV29-1 to TRBJ2-7; TRBD1 matches 8 bases. CDR1 is SQVTM, CDR2 ANQGSEA, per germline. After removal of 5 bases from V and 5 bases from J, the junction contained 8 bases not matched to a gene. The CDR3 is 13 amino acids. This CDR3 reads CSVSTGGIDEQYF. The CDR3 DNA is TGCAGCGTTTCTACAGGGGGTATAGACGAGCAGTACTTC.

The V and J genes are TRBV27 and TRBJ2-1, with TRBD2 matching over 10 bases. This CDR3 is built from 17 residues. V dropped 5 bases and J dropped 7; count of bases not matched to a gene: 14. The V gene's germline CDR1 is MNHEY and CDR2 SMNVEV (reference sequence). As DNA, the CDR3 is TGTGCCAGCAGTAGGGTCACGGCTAGCGGGAGTTCGAATGAGCAGTTCTTC. This translates into CASSRVTASGSSNEQFF.

This clone was observed a handful of times. The chain has TRBV5-6 and TRBJ1-1; D not resolved. The V end lost 1 base, the J end lost 8 bases, and 9 bases lay between the germline ends. The CDR3 is 12 residues long. CDR1 and CDR2 from the germline V gene are SGHDT and YYEEEE. In DNA, the CDR3 is TGTGCCAGCAGCTTGTTTCCTAGCGAAGCTTTCTTT. Translating it yields CASSLFPSEAFF. The full variable domain, rest sourced from reference TRBV5-6 and TRBJ1-1, is DAGVTQSPTHLIKTRGQQVTLRCSPKSGHDTVSWYQQALGQGPQFIFQYYEEEERQRGNFPDRFSGHQFPNYSSELNVNALLLGDSALYLCASSLFPSEAFFGQGTRLTVV.

The rearrangement links TRBV5-5 to TRBJ1-5; D uncertain. Germline V CDR1 and CDR2: SGHKS, YYEKEE (reference sequence). CDR3 length: 15 amino acids. Trimming cost V 1 base and J 2 bases, with 10 bases left between them. The CDR3, as DNA: TGTGCCAGCAGCTTGCTGGCCGTGGGCAATCAGCCCCAGCATTTT. Protein product: CASSLLAVGNQPQHF.

The V call is TRBV20-1, the J call TRBJ1-2, with TRBD1 matching over 8 bases. Germline loops: CDR1 DFQATT, CDR2 SNEGSKA (reference sequence). The CDR3 runs 13 residues. J gave up 5 bases and V 4 bases, and 6 bases lay outside the gene matches. CDR3: CSATDRGGYGYTF. The CDR3 nucleotides read TGCAGTGCTACTGACAGGGGAGGGTATGGCTACACCTTC.

This chain uses TRBV15 with TRBJ1-4, with unresolved D. Germline values: CDR1 LNHNV, CDR2 YYDKDF (reference sequence). The CDR3 is 14 residues long. Trimming shortened V by 1 base and J by 5 bases, and 8 bases separated the two germline ends. This chain's CDR3 is CATSRVPVNEKLFF. CDR3 in DNA: TGTGCCACCAGCAGAGTACCGGTGAATGAAAAACTGTTTTTT.